This TCR beta chain was found in a study of shared clonotypes between healthy human individuals. General study results and limits: A handful of donors showed sharing of around 5.3% of naive CD4 clonotypes.

Running of the assay took place at deep level. The table came from immunoSEQ multiplex PCR; TCRdb's copy has only in-frame clones and leaves some out. This sample has about 2,200,000 clones, with just over 90% found just once. Concerning this clone itself: Its cognate antigen is unknown.

The naive CD8 fraction comprised CD45RO-negative cells positively selected for CCR7 and excluded terminally differentiated effector memory CD45RA+ cells. V was clipped by 4 bases and J by 1 base, with 19 bases between them. The length of the CDR3 is 17 residues. Germline assignment: CDR1 LNHDA and CDR2 SQIVND (reference sequence). The receptor was derived from a man aged 18 to 30 in good health. Some clones in this sample may be carry-over from other donors' samples. Sequenced input: naive CD8+ T cells from PBMCs. This chain joins TRBV19 and TRBJ1-1; D perhaps matches TRBD1 (5 bases). CDR3 amino acids: CASSTRDAGWGNTEAFF. CDR3 nucleotide sequence: TGTGCCAGTAGTACGAGGGACGCAGGCTGGGGGAACACTGAAGCTTTCTTT. Full variable domain (outside the CDR3, taken from reference TRBV19 and TRBJ1-1): DGGITQSPKYLFRKEGQNVTLSCEQNLNHDAMYWYRQDPGQGLRLIYYSQIVNDFQKGDIAEGYSVSREKKESFPLTVTSAQKNPTAFYLCASSTRDAGWGNTEAFFGQGTRLTVV.